These 27 T cell receptor beta chains were sequenced from one sample in a study of OX40 agonist ivuxolimab in advanced cancers. Sequenced by immunoSEQ multiplex PCR; TCRdb stores in-frame clones only, minus some. The sample consists of about 83,000 clones, about 88% of them appearing once. The sample was CD4+ or CD8+ T cells sorted from blood, taken in a trial of the OX40 agonist ivuxolimab. All receptors come from an adult with an advanced solid tumor such as melanoma, head and neck, liver or kidney cancer.

The genes are TRBV19 and TRBJ2-3; TRBD2 aligns across 13 bases. Germline-derived CDR1 and CDR2 are LNHDA and SQIVND (reference sequence). The CDR3 runs 16 residues. With 4 bases clipped from V and 1 base from J, the junction kept 2 bases outside the gene matches. The CDR3 region is CASSKGTSGGTDTQYF. CDR3 in DNA: TGTGCCAGTAGTAAGGGGACTAGCGGGGGCACAGATACGCAGTATTTT.

The chain joins TRBV7-9 to TRBJ2-3; 7 bases fit TRBD2. Trimming cost V 5 bases and J 2 bases; bases outside gene matches: 13. In germline, CDR1 is SEHNR, CDR2 FQNEAQ (reference sequence). The CDR3 has 17 amino acids. As DNA, the CDR3 is TGTGCCAGCAGCGGAGCGGGACGGAGGACTTACACAGATACGCAGTATTTT. It codes for CASSGAGRRTYTDTQYF.

The chain uses TRBV5-8 and TRBJ1-5; maybe TRBD1 (5 bases). This CDR3 contains 15 residues. Germline V gene lookup returns CDR1 SGHTS and CDR2 YDEGEE. Trimming pared 2 bases from V and 0 bases from J, leaving 9 bases between. For the CDR3, the DNA is TGTGCCAGCAGCTTCAGGGTCCATAGCAATCAGCCCCAGCATTTT. Translation: CASSFRVHSNQPQHF.

The V call is TRBV6-1, the J call TRBJ2-1, with D unresolved. Per germline, CDR1 MNHNS and CDR2 SASEGT. Trimming cost V 2 bases and J 4 bases, with 12 bases left between them. The CDR3 is made up of 15 amino acids. This CDR3 reads CASSETLVSYNEQFF. The CDR3 DNA reads as TGTGCCAGCAGTGAAACACTCGTATCTTACAATGAGCAGTTCTTC.

Regarding this clone: At one end, the junction sequence differs from germline, possibly due to a read error. The chain couples TRBV19 to TRBJ2-4; D remains unclear. The CDR3 runs to 16 residues. Germline CDR1 and CDR2: LNHDA and SQIVND (reference sequence). For the CDR3, the DNA is TGTGCCAGTAGCCGCCTACGAGACGGTTCCAAAGACATTCAGTACTTC. It yields the protein CASSRLRDGSKDIQYF.

V is TRBV10-2 and J is TRBJ2-1; D not resolved. Germline V CDR1 and CDR2: WSHSY, SAAADI. Trimming stripped 2 bases from V and 2 bases from J, with 4 bases between. The CDR3 has 13 residues. The CDR3 sequence: CASSERAYNEQFF. In DNA form, the CDR3 reads TGCGCCAGCAGTGAGCGGGCCTACAATGAGCAGTTCTTC.

This clone occurred once. This chain links TRBV10-2 with TRBJ1-5; 7 nucleotides match TRBD1. CDR1 is WSHSY and CDR2 is SAAADI in the germline V gene. V trimming: 0 bases; J trimming: 2 bases; junction bases outside the gene matches: 4. This CDR3 region has 16 residues. As DNA, the CDR3 is TGCGCCAGCAGTGAGTCGAGGGGGCAGGGCAATCAGCCCCAGCATTTT. Translated: CASSESRGQGNQPQHF.

The chain has TRBV7-2 and TRBJ2-3, with 8 bases aligning to TRBD2. This CDR3 region has 15 residues. The V segment lost 3 bases and the J segment 1 base; nucleotides outside the gene matches: 3. In germline, CDR1 is SGHTA, CDR2 FQGNSA. The CDR3 loop reads CASSFGGGGTDTQYF. The CDR3 DNA reads as TGTGCCAGCAGCTTCGGGGGGGGCGGCACAGATACGCAGTATTTT. The full variable domain, in which reference TRBV7-2 and TRBJ2-3 provide the parts outside the CDR3, is GAGVSQSPSNKVTEKGKDVELRCDPISGHTALYWYRQSLGQGLEFLIYFQGNSAPDKSGLPSDRFSAERTGGSVSTLTIQRTQQEDSAVYLCASSFGGGGTDTQYFGPGTRLTVL.

The chain employs TRBV6-1 and TRBJ1-4; no clear D. Trimming took off 6 bases at V and 4 bases at J, with 12 bases between the two ends. The CDR3 extends over 14 amino acids. Looked up from germline, CDR1 is MNHNS and CDR2 is SASEGT. CDR3 nucleotide sequence: TGTGCCAGCAGGAGGCGGGGAAATAATGAAAAACTGTTTTTT. Its translation is CASRRRGNNEKLFF.

The chain joins TRBV19 to TRBJ2-7; either TRBD1 or TRBD2 may fit D (7 bases each). The CDR3 covers 15 residues. Germline-derived CDR1 and CDR2 are LNHDA and SQIVND (reference sequence). With 5 bases removed from V and 4 bases from J, the gap between germline ends came to 18 bases. The CDR3 bases are TGTGCCAGTAGTTGGGGGGGACAGAAAATATACGAGCAGTACTTC. Translating it yields CASSWGGQKIYEQYF.

The chain carries TRBV18 and TRBJ1-1, with D perhaps matching TRBD1 (6 bases). V lost 2 bases and J 5 bases, leaving 18 bases between the germline ends. Germline V gene lookup returns CDR1 KGHSH and CDR2 LQKENI. This CDR3 is built from 16 residues. The CDR3 reads CASSPSSGGYGTEAFF. The DNA for the CDR3 is TGTGCCAGCTCACCATCTAGTGGGGGCTACGGAACTGAAGCTTTCTTT.

This chain uses TRBV5-1 with TRBJ2-7, with D perhaps TRBD2 (5 bases). CDR3 size: 15 residues. The germline V gene encodes CDR1 SGHRS and CDR2 YFSETQ. V lost 0 bases and J 5 bases, leaving 15 bases between the germline ends. The CDR3 DNA sequence: TGCGCCAGCAGCTTGGGGGCGGGCTTCCGGGACGAGCAGTACTTC. Its translation is CASSLGAGFRDEQYF.

V is TRBV7-5 and J is TRBJ2-3; TRBD2 is the table's D call, not checked against the DNA. TRBV7-5 is noted as a pseudogene. The CDR3 sequence is 17 residues long. CDR3 in DNA: TGTGCCAGAAGCTTAGAACGGGAGCGGGAGAAGGGAGATACGCAGTATTTT. This translates into CARSLEREREKGDTQYF.

The chain has TRBV6-5 and TRBJ1-2; TRBD1 aligns across 7 bases. This CDR3 has 14 amino acids. V was clipped by 0 bases and J by 8 bases; unmatched bases: 6. Germline V gene lookup returns CDR1 MNHEY and CDR2 SVGAGI. The CDR3, as DNA: TGTGCCAGCAGTTACTCGGGCCAGGGGGTCGGCTACACCTTC. Its protein is CASSYSGQGVGYTF.

The rearrangement uses TRBV18 and TRBJ1-1, with D possibly matching TRBD1 (6 bases). V lost 1 base and J 3 bases, leaving 6 bases between the germline ends. The CDR3 totals 13 residues. Germline CDR1 is KGHSH and CDR2 is LQKENI. The CDR3 loop reads CASSPQGDTEAFF. As DNA, the CDR3 is TGTGCCAGCTCACCACAGGGGGACACTGAAGCTTTCTTT.

CDR3 residues: CASSPSQSSAFF. The DNA of the CDR3 is TGTGCCAGCTCACCATCTCAGTCCAGCGCTTTCTTT. The chain combines TRBV18 with TRBJ1-1; unclear D gene. This CDR3 spans 12 amino acids. Germline CDR1 reads KGHSH; CDR2 reads LQKENI. V gave up 2 bases and J gave up 11 bases, with 12 bases separating them. The full variable domain, rest sourced from reference TRBV18 and TRBJ1-1, is NAGVMQNPRHLVRRRGQEARLRCSPMKGHSHVYWYRQLPEEGLKFMVYLQKENIIDESGMPKERFSAEFPKEGPSILRIQQVVRGDSAAYFCASSPSQSSAFFGQGTRLTVV.

This chain links TRBV18 with TRBJ2-5, with D perhaps TRBD1 (7 bases). Trimming removed 5 bases from V and 4 bases from J, with 17 bases in between. The germline CDR1 and CDR2 sequences are KGHSH and LQKENI. This CDR3 has 15 residues. The CDR3 sequence is CASSDQGGPTETQYF. In DNA form, the CDR3 reads TGTGCCAGCTCAGACCAGGGGGGACCAACAGAGACCCAGTACTTC.

This clone was seen a few times. The chain uses TRBV5-1 and TRBJ2-3; the D is unclear. CDR1 is SGHRS and CDR2 is YFSETQ in the germline V gene. This CDR3 is 15 amino acids long. The ends were cut back, 0 bases at V and 2 bases at J, with 10 bases in the middle. CDR3 coding DNA: TGCGCCAGCAGCTTGGCGGCCGCCTTCACAGATACGCAGTATTTT. Its protein is CASSLAAAFTDTQYF.

This clone appeared a single time. The chain joins TRBV9 to TRBJ2-5; the D gene is possibly TRBD1 (5 bases). Per the germline V gene, CDR1 is SGDLS and CDR2 is YYNGEE. Trimming left V 0 bases short and J 5 bases short, with 8 bases between. The CDR3 length is 13 residues. The DNA for the CDR3 is TGTGCCAGCAGCGTAGCAGGGCGGGAGACCCAGTACTTC. Translation: CASSVAGRETQYF.

The CDR3 coding sequence is TGTGCCAGCAGAGACACAGGGGTAAGTTCACCCCTCCACTTT. It yields the protein CASRDTGVSSPLHF. This chain uses TRBV27 with TRBJ1-6, with 7 bases that match TRBD1. The germline gives CDR1 MNHEY, CDR2 SMNVEV (reference sequence). The ends lost 6 bases at V and 9 bases at J; junction bases unmatched: 8. This CDR3 is 14 amino acids long.

The chain recombines TRBV4-3 with TRBJ2-3; perhaps TRBD1 as D (6 bases). The CDR3 extends over 19 amino acids. V was clipped by 0 bases and J by 0 bases, with 19 bases between them. CDR1 and CDR2 from the germline V gene are LGHNA and YSLEER. DNA of the CDR3: TGCGCCAGCAGCCAAGATGCCCTGTCGACAGGTCAGAGCACAGATACGCAGTATTTT. Its protein is CASSQDALSTGQSTDTQYF.

CDR3 in DNA: TGTGCCAGCAGCTTGGCCGGGAAGCGGTATACTGAAGCTTTCTTT. It specifies CASSLAGKRYTEAFF. V is TRBV5-8 and J is TRBJ1-1; no clear D gene. Trimming shortened V by 0 bases and J by 5 bases, and 14 bases separated the two germline ends. The CDR3 spans 15 residues. Germline values: CDR1 SGHTS, CDR2 YDEGEE. Variable domain in full (rest from reference TRBV5-8 and TRBJ1-1): EAGVTQSPTHLIKTRGQQATLRCSPISGHTSVYWYQQALGLGLQFLLWYDEGEERNRGNFPPRFSGRQFPNYSSELNVNALELEDSALYLCASSLAGKRYTEAFFGQGTRLTVV.

V usage is TRBV6-1 and J usage is TRBJ2-1; D call uncertain. The CDR3 has 12 residues. V was cut by 4 bases and J by 10 bases, with 11 bases left in between. Germline V CDR1 and CDR2: MNHNS, SASEGT. CDR3 bases: TGTGCCAGCAGTGTCTCTAGAAGGGAGCAGTTCTTC. This codes for CASSVSRREQFF.

The genes are TRBV7-9 and TRBJ2-2; 10 nucleotides align to TRBD1. The CDR3 contains 15 residues. CDR1 and CDR2 from the germline V gene are SEHNR and FQNEAQ (reference sequence). J was trimmed by 6 bases and V by 5 bases; bases with no gene match: 6. The CDR3 reads CASSGPGTGAGELFF. DNA for the CDR3: TGTGCCAGCAGCGGACCCGGGACAGGGGCCGGGGAGCTGTTTTTT.

The chain recombines TRBV6-6 with TRBJ1-6; D is unclear. The germline CDR1 and CDR2 sequences are MNHNY and SVGAGI (reference sequence). V gave up 2 bases and J gave up 7 bases, with 9 bases separating them. The CDR3 has 14 amino acids. The CDR3 DNA reads TGTGCCAGCAGTTACATACAAGAAAATTCACCCCTCCACTTT. Translation gives CASSYIQENSPLHF.

This clone was picked up one time. J is TRBJ2-6 and V is TRBV19, with unresolved D. With 4 bases removed from V and 2 bases from J, the gap between germline ends came to 9 bases. Germline V gives CDR1 LNHDA, CDR2 SQIVND (reference sequence). CDR3 size: 15 residues. CDR3 protein: CASSRWETGANVLTF. CDR3 nucleotides: TGTGCCAGTAGTAGATGGGAAACTGGGGCCAACGTCCTGACTTTC.

This chain uses TRBV5-1 with TRBJ1-2, with a weak D call TRBD1 (6 bases). CDR1 SGHRS and CDR2 YFSETQ come from the germline V gene. Trimming shortened V by 4 bases and J by 3 bases, and 10 bases separated the two germline ends. This CDR3 is built from 13 residues. The CDR3 spells CASSPRTDYGYTF. The CDR3 DNA sequence: TGCGCCAGCAGCCCCCGGACAGACTATGGCTACACCTTC.